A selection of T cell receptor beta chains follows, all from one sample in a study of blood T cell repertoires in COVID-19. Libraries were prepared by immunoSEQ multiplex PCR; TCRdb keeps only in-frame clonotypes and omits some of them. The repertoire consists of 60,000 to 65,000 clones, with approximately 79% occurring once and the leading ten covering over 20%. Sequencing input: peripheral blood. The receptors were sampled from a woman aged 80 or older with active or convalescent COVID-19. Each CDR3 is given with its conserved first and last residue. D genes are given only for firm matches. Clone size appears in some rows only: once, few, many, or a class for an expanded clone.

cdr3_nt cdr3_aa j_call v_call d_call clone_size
TGTGCCAGCAGCGTAGGGGCCCAAAATGGTGCCGAAAAACTGTTTTTT CASSVGAQNGAEKLFF TRBJ1-4 TRBV9 NA NA
TGCGCCAGCAGAGGGGAGGGCTATGGCTACACCTTC CASRGEGYGYTF TRBJ1-2 TRBV5-1 NA NA
TGTGCCAGCAGCATGGGGAGGGGCCGTTCGAAGACCCAGTACTTC CASSMGRGRSKTQYF TRBJ2-5 TRBV5-8 TRBD2 NA
TGTGCCAGCGGAGTAACTGGCTACACCTTC CASGVTGYTF TRBJ1-2 TRBV12-3/TRBV12-4 NA few
TGCGCCAGCAGTACCTCCGGGACAGGGGTGTCAGATACGCAGTATTTT CASSTSGTGVSDTQYF TRBJ2-3 TRBV5-1 TRBD1 NA
TGTGCCAGCAGCCCGGGACACCTCAGCTCCTACGAGCAGTACTTC CASSPGHLSSYEQYF TRBJ2-7 TRBV7-2 NA NA
TGCGCCAGCAGTGAGTCGTTAGGACTAGCGGGACGGACAGATACGCAGTATTTT CASSESLGLAGRTDTQYF TRBJ2-3 TRBV10-1 TRBD2 once
TGTGCCAGCAGCTCGGCGGTGAACACTGAAGCTTTCTTT CASSSAVNTEAFF TRBJ1-1 TRBV7-9 NA NA
TGCAGCGACGGGGGCTATGGCTACACCTTC CSDGGYGYTF TRBJ1-2 TRBV29-1 NA NA
TGTGCCAGCAGCCAGGTTCCTAGCGAGAGTACGTGGCAGTACTTC CASSQVPSESTWQYF TRBJ2-7 TRBV7-8 NA NA
TGCGCCAGCAGCTCAACAGGGGCCAACGTCCTGACTTTC CASSSTGANVLTF TRBJ2-6 TRBV5-1 NA NA
TGTGCCAGCAGCCCTCCCGCCGGTAGCGGGGTCTCAGATACGCAGTATTTT CASSPPAGSGVSDTQYF TRBJ2-3 TRBV6-2/TRBV6-3 TRBD2 NA
TGTGCCAGTAGTATTGGGACAGTTCGCTATGGCTACACCTTC CASSIGTVRYGYTF TRBJ1-2 TRBV19 TRBD1 once
TGTGCCAGCAGTGAAACGGCGGGGGGATTGTACGAGCAGTACTTC CASSETAGGLYEQYF TRBJ2-7 TRBV6-1 TRBD2 NA
TGTGCCAGTACCCCAAGGAGGGAAAACACTGAAGCTTTCTTT CASTPRRENTEAFF TRBJ1-1 TRBV19 NA NA
TGCAGCGTTGAAGTCCCGGGACTAGCGGGGGGGAGCTCCTACAATGAGCAGTTCTTC CSVEVPGLAGGSSYNEQFF TRBJ2-1 TRBV29-1 TRBD2 NA